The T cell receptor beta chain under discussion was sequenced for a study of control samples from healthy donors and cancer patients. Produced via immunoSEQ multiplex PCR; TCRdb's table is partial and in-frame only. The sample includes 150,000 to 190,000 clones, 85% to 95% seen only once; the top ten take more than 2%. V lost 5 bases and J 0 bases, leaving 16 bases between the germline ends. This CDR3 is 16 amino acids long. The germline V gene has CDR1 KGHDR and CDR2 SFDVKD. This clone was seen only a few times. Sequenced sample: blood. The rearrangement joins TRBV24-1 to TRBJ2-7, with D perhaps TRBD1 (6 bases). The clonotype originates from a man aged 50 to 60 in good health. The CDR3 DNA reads TGTGCCACCAGTGGCCCGGGTGGACAGAGCTCCTACGAGCAGTACTTC. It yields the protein CATSGPGGQSSYEQYF.